These T cell receptor beta chains were read from a single sample in a study of blood T cell repertoires in COVID-19. Clones were sequenced by immunoSEQ multiplex PCR, and TCRdb holds only the in-frame ones, with some missing. The table lists 380,000 or so clones, 75% to 90% of them singletons. Sequencing was performed on peripheral blood. These receptors all come from a woman in her sixties with COVID-19, enrolled during active disease. CDR3s include the opening cysteine and the closing phenylalanine or tryptophan. Each record gives: clone size, J gene, CDR3 length, D gene, V gene, CDR3 DNA, CDR3 protein. D genes are given only for firm matches. Size tells how often a clone was seen (once, few, many) or the class of an expanded clone, and some rows leave it out.

clone size: NA
J gene: TRBJ1-1
CDR3 length: 12
D gene: NA
V gene: TRBV20-1
CDR3 DNA: TGCAGTGCTATTGAGGGGCAGCGTGAAGCTTTCTTT
CDR3 protein: CSAIEGQREAFF

clone size: NA
J gene: TRBJ2-3
CDR3 length: 14
D gene: NA
V gene: TRBV5-8
CDR3 DNA: TGTGCCAGCAGCTTCGCCAGACAGGTCCCTACGCAGTATTTT
CDR3 protein: CASSFARQVPTQYF

clone size: NA
J gene: TRBJ1-1
CDR3 length: 15
D gene: TRBD1
V gene: TRBV3-1/TRBV3-2
CDR3 DNA: TGTGCCAGCAGCACGCCCGGGACAGCGAACACTGAAGCTTTCTTT
CDR3 protein: CASSTPGTANTEAFF

clone size: NA
J gene: TRBJ2-2
CDR3 length: 14
D gene: NA
V gene: TRBV5-4
CDR3 DNA: TGTGCCAGCAGCTCCGAGGTTGTTGTCGGGGAGCTGTTTTTT
CDR3 protein: CASSSEVVVGELFF

clone size: NA
J gene: TRBJ1-2
CDR3 length: 16
D gene: NA
V gene: TRBV6-5
CDR3 DNA: TGTGCCAGCAGTTACTCGATTTACAGGGAATTGAATGGCTACACCTTC
CDR3 protein: CASSYSIYRELNGYTF

clone size: NA
J gene: TRBJ1-2
CDR3 length: 15
D gene: TRBD1
V gene: TRBV18
CDR3 DNA: TGTGCCAGCTCAGGCTGGGACAGGGGGACGAGTGGCTACACCTTC
CDR3 protein: CASSGWDRGTSGYTF

clone size: NA
J gene: TRBJ2-3
CDR3 length: 15
D gene: TRBD2
V gene: TRBV6-2/TRBV6-3
CDR3 DNA: TGTGCCAGCAGTTATACTAGCGGGGTGGCAGATACGCAGTATTTT
CDR3 protein: CASSYTSGVADTQYF

clone size: NA
J gene: TRBJ1-4
CDR3 length: 14
D gene: NA
V gene: TRBV7-9
CDR3 DNA: TGTGCCAGCAGCTTAGCGGGGGGGCTTGAAAAACTGTTTTTT
CDR3 protein: CASSLAGGLEKLFF

clone size: NA
J gene: TRBJ2-1
CDR3 length: 14
D gene: TRBD1
V gene: TRBV5-6
CDR3 DNA: TGTGCCAGCAGCGGGACAGACTCATACAATGAGCAGTTCTTC
CDR3 protein: CASSGTDSYNEQFF

clone size: NA
J gene: TRBJ1-1
CDR3 length: 12
D gene: TRBD1
V gene: TRBV7-9
CDR3 DNA: TGTGCCAGCAGCTTTACAGGGGATGAAGCTTTCTTT
CDR3 protein: CASSFTGDEAFF

clone size: once
J gene: TRBJ1-5
CDR3 length: 15
D gene: NA
V gene: TRBV27
CDR3 DNA: TGTGCCAGCAGTTTCGGCAGGGGAGTCAATCAGCCCCAGCATTTT
CDR3 protein: CASSFGRGVNQPQHF

clone size: NA
J gene: TRBJ2-6
CDR3 length: 16
D gene: TRBD2
V gene: TRBV2
CDR3 DNA: TGTGCCAGCAGTCTAGAGGGAGGGTCTGGGGCCAACGTCCTGACTTTC
CDR3 protein: CASSLEGGSGANVLTF

clone size: NA
J gene: TRBJ2-5
CDR3 length: 15
D gene: TRBD2
V gene: TRBV5-4
CDR3 DNA: TGTGCCACCCCGGGACTAGCGGGGGGGCGGGAGACCCAGTACTTC
CDR3 protein: CATPGLAGGRETQYF

clone size: NA
J gene: TRBJ2-7
CDR3 length: 16
D gene: NA
V gene: TRBV7-2
CDR3 DNA: TGTGCCAGCAGCTTAGCGGCAACAGGGATTGGGGGCGAGCAGTACTTC
CDR3 protein: CASSLAATGIGGEQYF

clone size: many
J gene: TRBJ2-1
CDR3 length: 18
D gene: TRBD2
V gene: TRBV4-1
CDR3 DNA: TGCGCCAGCAGCCAAAGGGCAAAGGGGCGGGGGGGAAACAATGAGCAGTTCTTC
CDR3 protein: CASSQRAKGRGGNNEQFF

clone size: NA
J gene: TRBJ1-5
CDR3 length: 13
D gene: NA
V gene: TRBV2
CDR3 DNA: TGTGCCACTACGGGGGACAGCAATCAGCCCCAGCATTTT
CDR3 protein: CATTGDSNQPQHF

clone size: once
J gene: TRBJ2-2
CDR3 length: 14
D gene: NA
V gene: TRBV5-8
CDR3 DNA: TGTGCCAGCAGCTACCGACAGTACGCCGGGGAGCTGTTTTTT
CDR3 protein: CASSYRQYAGELFF

clone size: NA
J gene: TRBJ2-2
CDR3 length: 16
D gene: NA
V gene: TRBV5-1
CDR3 DNA: TGCGCCAGCAGCTTGGCCGGACAGCGGAACACCGGGGAGCTGTTTTTT
CDR3 protein: CASSLAGQRNTGELFF